This record concerns one TCR beta chain sequence. The germline CDR1 and CDR2 sequences are SQVTM and ANQGSEA. This CDR3 is 16 amino acids long. V gave up 6 bases and J gave up 0 bases, with 20 bases separating them. These data originate in a study of T cells in localized non-small cell lung cancer. Sequenced by immunoSEQ multiplex PCR; TCRdb stores in-frame clones only, minus some. The sample records some 54,000 clones, over 60% being singletons. The clonotype comes from a woman aged 40-69 years with stage II lung adenocarcinoma. Source: PBMCs, taken before any cancer treatment. This chain uses TRBV29-1 with TRBJ2-5; D is perhaps TRBD2 (5 bases). Here the CDR3 DNA reads TGCAGCGTAACCGAACGGGGTGGGCTGTACCAAGAGACCCAGTACTTC. Amino acid sequence: CSVTERGGLYQETQYF.